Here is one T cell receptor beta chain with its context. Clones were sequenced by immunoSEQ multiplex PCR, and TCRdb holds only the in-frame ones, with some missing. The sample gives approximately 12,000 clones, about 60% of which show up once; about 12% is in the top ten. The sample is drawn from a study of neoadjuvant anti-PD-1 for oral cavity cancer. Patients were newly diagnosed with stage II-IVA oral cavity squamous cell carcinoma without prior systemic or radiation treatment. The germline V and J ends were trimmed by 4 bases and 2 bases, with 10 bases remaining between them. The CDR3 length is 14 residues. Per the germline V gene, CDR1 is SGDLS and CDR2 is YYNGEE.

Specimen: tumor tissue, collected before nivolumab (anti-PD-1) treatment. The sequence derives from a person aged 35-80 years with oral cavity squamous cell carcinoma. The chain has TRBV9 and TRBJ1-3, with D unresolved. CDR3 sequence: CASSPFETGNTIYF. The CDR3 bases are TGTGCCAGCAGCCCCTTCGAGACTGGAAACACCATATATTTT.